The 26 T cell receptor beta chains in this list originate from one sample, sequenced in a study of cytomegalovirus exposure and HLA in healthy donors. Sequenced by immunoSEQ multiplex PCR; TCRdb stores in-frame clones only, minus some. The sample records tens of thousands of clones, around 95% being singletons. Sequencing was carried out using PBMCs. Receptors originate from a man between 18 and 35 years old in good health and CMV-seropositive.

This chain links TRBV28 with TRBJ2-1; tentatively, D is TRBD2 (5 bases). Deletions cut 8 bases from V and 3 bases from J, with 5 bases between. The CDR3 length is 11 residues. Germline values: CDR1 MDHEN, CDR2 SYDVKM. The CDR3, as DNA: TGTGCCAGCGGACTCTACAATGAGCAGTTCTTC. Amino acid sequence: CASGLYNEQFF.

This CDR3 reads CAWSLSGIQPQHF. The CDR3 coding sequence is TGTGCCTGGAGTTTATCAGGGATCCAGCCCCAGCATTTT. The chain employs TRBV30 and TRBJ1-5; D is perhaps TRBD1 (5 bases). From germline, CDR1 is GTSNPN and CDR2 SVGIG (reference sequence). This CDR3 is 13 amino acids long. Trimming stripped 2 bases from V and 7 bases from J, with 12 bases between.

The chain couples TRBV9 to TRBJ2-1; D possibly corresponds to TRBD2 (6 bases). Germline V gene data show CDR1 as SGDLS and CDR2 as YYNGEE. This CDR3 spans 16 amino acids. Trimming took 0 bases from V and 3 from J, leaving 13 bases between them. CDR3 region: CASSVGRREYYNEQFF. DNA for the CDR3: TGTGCCAGCAGCGTAGGCCGGCGGGAATACTACAATGAGCAGTTCTTC.

This clone has just one count. V gene TRBV19 combines with J gene TRBJ2-7; D ambiguous. From germline, CDR1 is LNHDA and CDR2 SQIVND (reference sequence). This CDR3 comprises 13 residues. The V gene lost 4 bases and the J gene lost 1 base, with 8 bases spanning the gap. This CDR3 reads CASSTLTSYEQYF. DNA for the CDR3: TGTGCCAGTAGTACGCTCACATCCTACGAGCAGTACTTC.

The chain joins TRBV7-9 to TRBJ1-1; TRBD1 might be the D (5 bases). Germline assignment: CDR1 SEHNR and CDR2 FQNEAQ (reference sequence). The CDR3 spans 15 residues. Trimming removed 2 bases at V and 4 bases at J, with 14 bases between. The CDR3 reads CASSLTPGTSTEAFF. The CDR3 DNA is TGTGCCAGCAGCTTAACGCCGGGGACTAGCACTGAAGCTTTCTTT.

V and J are TRBV14 and TRBJ2-1; 9 bases agree with TRBD2. The V gene end was trimmed by 3 bases and the J gene end by 7 bases; junction bases not matched to a gene: 7. CDR1 and CDR2 from the germline V gene are SGHDN and FVKESK. The CDR3 sequence is 15 residues long. CDR3 nucleotides: TGTGCCAGCAGCCAGCGGACGCGGGGGGGAAATGAGCAGTTCTTC. Its protein product is CASSQRTRGGNEQFF. The full variable domain, rest sourced from reference TRBV14 and TRBJ2-1, is EAGVTQFPSHSVIEKGQTVTLRCDPISGHDNLYWYRRVMGKEIKFLLHFVKESKQDESGMPNNRFLAERTGGTYSTLKVQPAELEDSGVYFCASSQRTRGGNEQFFGPGTRLTVL.

V usage is TRBV6-4 and J usage is TRBJ2-1; 13 bases line up with TRBD2. This CDR3 spans 15 amino acids. CDR1 and CDR2 from the germline V gene are MRHNA and SNTAGT. V lost 5 bases to trimming and J lost 4 bases; unmatched junction nucleotides: 2. The CDR3 DNA is TGTGCCAGCAGTAGGACTAGCGGGGGTTACAATGAGCAGTTCTTC. Amino acids: CASSRTSGGYNEQFF.

V gene TRBV7-8 combines with J gene TRBJ2-3, with TRBD1 matching over 7 bases. Germline V lookup: CDR1 SGHVS, CDR2 FQNEAQ. V was clipped by 5 bases and J by 7 bases; unmatched bases: 12. The CDR3 extends over 15 amino acids. The CDR3 DNA follows: TGTGCCAGCAGCCCCCCAGGGGGACGAGGAAATACGCAGTATTTT. Amino acid sequence: CASSPPGGRGNTQYF.

This chain links TRBV30 with TRBJ1-1; D gene ambiguous. Germline values: CDR1 GTSNPN, CDR2 SVGIG (reference sequence). Trimming stripped 0 bases from V and 8 bases from J, with 10 bases between. There are 12 residues in the CDR3. The CDR3 DNA sequence: TGTGCCTGGAGTGTACGGCGAGGGGAAGCTTTCTTT. This gives the protein CAWSVRRGEAFF.

This clone showed up just a few times. V is TRBV19 and J is TRBJ1-2; 9 positions match TRBD1. Germline V CDR1 and CDR2: LNHDA, SQIVND (reference sequence). With 3 bases clipped from V and 2 bases from J, the junction kept 7 bases outside the gene matches. The CDR3 totals 16 residues. The CDR3 spells CASSISGTGKNYGYTF. The CDR3 nucleotides read TGTGCCAGTAGTATTTCCGGGACAGGGAAGAACTATGGCTACACCTTC.

V and J are TRBV28 and TRBJ2-7, with D maybe TRBD2 (6 bases). The CDR3 has 13 residues. V was shortened by 6 bases and J by 0 bases, with 9 bases between the two germline ends. Germline-derived CDR1 and CDR2 are MDHEN and SYDVKM. The CDR3 nucleotides read TGTGCCAGCAGGGCCGGGGGCTCCTACGAGCAGTACTTC. Translating gives CASRAGGSYEQYF.

CDR3 nucleotide sequence: TGTGCCAGTAGCGGGGACTCCTACGAGCAGTACTTC. Its protein product is CASSGDSYEQYF. This chain uses TRBV19 with TRBJ2-7; the D gene is possibly TRBD2 (5 bases). V dropped 6 bases and J dropped 0 bases, with 6 bases sitting between them. The CDR3 contains 12 residues. Per germline, CDR1 LNHDA and CDR2 SQIVND (reference sequence).

The chain links TRBV4-1 to TRBJ2-1; TRBD2 matches 12 bases. V lost 2 bases, J lost 8 bases, and 16 bases stayed unmatched. The CDR3 totals 19 residues. CDR1 and CDR2 from the germline V gene are MGHRA and YSYEKL. The CDR3: CASSQLSSSGGGSRDEQFF. The CDR3 DNA sequence: TGCGCCAGCAGCCAACTATCTTCTAGCGGGGGGGGGAGTCGCGATGAGCAGTTCTTC.

This chain joins TRBV6-4 and TRBJ2-3, with 10 bases aligning to TRBD2. Germline V gene lookup returns CDR1 MRHNA and CDR2 SNTAGT. Trimming cost V 5 bases and J 3 bases; bases outside gene matches: 5. The CDR3 contains 15 residues. This CDR3 reads CASSNLAGETDTQYF. CDR3 nucleotides: TGTGCCAGCAGTAACCTAGCGGGAGAGACAGATACGCAGTATTTT.

The rearrangement uses TRBV7-7 and TRBJ2-5; 7 bases align to TRBD2. Germline-derived CDR1 and CDR2 are SSHAT and FNYEAQ (reference sequence). This CDR3 is built from 15 residues. The junction had 4 bases not matched to a gene; V was cut back by 2 bases and J by 1 base. The CDR3 nucleotides read TGTGCCAGCAGCTTAAATCCGGGGGGCCAAGAGACCCAGTACTTC. Protein: CASSLNPGGQETQYF.

The chain employs TRBV28 and TRBJ2-1; TRBD1 might be the D (6 bases). The CDR3 runs to 18 residues. The V end was cut by 6 bases, the J end by 0 bases, with 21 bases between. The germline V gene encodes CDR1 MDHEN and CDR2 SYDVKM. CDR3 nucleotides: TGTGCCAGCAGAAAGAGACAAGTGTTAGGGGGCTCCTACAATGAGCAGTTCTTC. As protein: CASRKRQVLGGSYNEQFF. Full variable domain (missing parts from reference TRBV28 and TRBJ2-1): DVKVTQSSRYLVKRTGEKVFLECVQDMDHENMFWYRQDPGLGLRLIYFSYDVKMKEKGDIPEGYSVSREKKERFSLILESASTNQTSMYLCASRKRQVLGGSYNEQFFGPGTRLTVL.

The gene calls are TRBV5-1 and TRBJ2-1; 13 bases map to TRBD2. The V gene's germline CDR1 is SGHRS and CDR2 YFSETQ. This CDR3 comprises 15 residues. V lost 0 bases and J lost 10; bases outside the gene matches: 4. The chain's CDR3 is CASSLGLAGGREQFF. CDR3 coding DNA: TGCGCCAGCAGCTTGGGACTAGCGGGGGGCCGGGAGCAGTTCTTC.

The rearrangement uses TRBV4-1 and TRBJ2-3; TRBD1 might be the D (6 bases). Germline V gives CDR1 MGHRA, CDR2 YSYEKL. The V and J ends lost 4 bases and 0 bases respectively, with 11 bases between them. This CDR3 spans 15 amino acids. CDR3 region: CASSRRQASTDTQYF. The CDR3 nucleotides read TGCGCCAGCAGCCGAAGACAGGCTAGCACAGATACGCAGTATTTT.

The chain joins TRBV6-5 to TRBJ1-6; the match to TRBD1 covers 7 bases. The CDR3 runs to 14 residues. The germline CDR1 and CDR2 sequences are MNHEY and SVGAGI. Trimming cost V 6 bases and J 8 bases; bases outside gene matches: 7. CDR3 residues: CASRQDRFYSPLHF. CDR3 sequence (DNA): TGTGCCAGCAGGCAGGACAGGTTTTATTCACCCCTCCACTTT.

The CDR3 DNA sequence: TGCGCCAGCAGACGGAGCGGGACAGGGGGAAGGAACATTCAGTACTTC. Its protein product is CASRRSGTGGRNIQYF. This chain links TRBV5-1 with TRBJ2-4, with TRBD1 matching over 11 bases. Germline V gene data show CDR1 as SGHRS and CDR2 as YFSETQ. This CDR3 spans 16 amino acids. V gave up 5 bases and J gave up 7 bases; unmatched junction bases: 11.

The gene calls are TRBV5-5 and TRBJ1-5; D not resolved. The CDR3 runs 15 residues. Germline assignment: CDR1 SGHKS and CDR2 YYEKEE (reference sequence). With 0 bases removed from V and 0 bases from J, the gap between germline ends came to 7 bases. CDR3 sequence: CASSLEHTSNQPQHF. In DNA form, the CDR3 reads TGTGCCAGCAGCTTGGAACATACTAGCAATCAGCCCCAGCATTTT.

Of note for this clone: In the same sample, other DNA sequences code for this CDR3. J is TRBJ1-2 and V is TRBV2; perhaps TRBD1 as D (5 bases). The CDR3 consists of 12 residues. Germline assignment: CDR1 SNHLY and CDR2 FYNNEI. Trimming removed 3 bases at V and 4 bases at J, with 6 bases between. CDR3 residues: CASSEGGYGYTF. The CDR3 DNA is TGTGCCAGCAGTGAGGGGGGCTATGGCTACACCTTC.

The V call is TRBV5-1, the J call TRBJ1-2; a weak D match, TRBD1 (6 bases). The CDR3 is made up of 16 amino acids. Germline assignment: CDR1 SGHRS and CDR2 YFSETQ. The ends were cut back, 0 bases at V and 4 bases at J, with 16 bases in the middle. CDR3 sequence reads: CASSLDDYTGSYGYTF. The CDR3 region has the DNA TGCGCCAGCAGCTTGGACGATTATACAGGGAGCTATGGCTACACCTTC. The full variable domain, with the rest looked up from reference TRBV5-1 and TRBJ1-2, is KAGVTQTPRYLIKTRGQQVTLSCSPISGHRSVSWYQQTPGQGLQFLFEYFSETQRNKGNFPGRFSGRQFSNSRSEMNVSTLELGDSALYLCASSLDDYTGSYGYTFGSGTRLTVV.

This chain joins TRBV5-5 and TRBJ2-7; D unresolved. Trimming pared 2 bases from V and 0 bases from J, leaving 9 bases between. The CDR3 extends over 14 amino acids. The V gene's germline CDR1 is SGHKS and CDR2 YYEKEE (reference sequence). CDR3 sequence: CASSFPRSSYEQYF. For the CDR3, the DNA is TGTGCCAGCAGCTTCCCTCGGAGCTCCTACGAGCAGTACTTC.

A single count supports this clone. This chain joins TRBV6-1 and TRBJ1-5; 9 positions match TRBD1. Trimming removed 6 bases from V and 1 base from J; junction bases left unmatched: 4. The CDR3 has 15 amino acids. The germline V gene has CDR1 MNHNS and CDR2 SASEGT. The CDR3 sequence: CASSRTGVSNQPQHF. CDR3 DNA: TGTGCCAGCAGCCGGACAGGGGTGAGCAATCAGCCCCAGCATTTT.

The CDR3: CASSPSRGELFF. The CDR3 DNA reads TGTGCCAGCAGTCCTTCGAGGGGGGAGCTGTTTTTT. J is TRBJ2-2 and V is TRBV6-6, with no clear D. The germline V and J ends were trimmed by 5 bases and 8 bases, with 9 bases remaining between them. CDR3 length equals 12 residues. Germline V gives CDR1 MNHNY, CDR2 SVGAGI (reference sequence).